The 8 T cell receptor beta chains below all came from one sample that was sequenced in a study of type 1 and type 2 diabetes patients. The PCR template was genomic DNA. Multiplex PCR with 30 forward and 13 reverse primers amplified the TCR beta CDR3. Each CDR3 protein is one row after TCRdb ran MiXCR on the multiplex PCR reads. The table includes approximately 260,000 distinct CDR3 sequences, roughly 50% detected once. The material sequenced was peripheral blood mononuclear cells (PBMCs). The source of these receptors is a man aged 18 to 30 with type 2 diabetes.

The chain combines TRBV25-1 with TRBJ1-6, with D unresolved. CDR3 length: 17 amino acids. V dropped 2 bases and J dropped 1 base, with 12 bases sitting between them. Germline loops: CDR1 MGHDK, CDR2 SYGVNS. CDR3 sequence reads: CASSEGKVGSYNSPLHF. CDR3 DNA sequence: TGTGCCAGCAGTGAAGGAAAAGTTGGGTCCTATAATTCACCCCTCCACTTT.

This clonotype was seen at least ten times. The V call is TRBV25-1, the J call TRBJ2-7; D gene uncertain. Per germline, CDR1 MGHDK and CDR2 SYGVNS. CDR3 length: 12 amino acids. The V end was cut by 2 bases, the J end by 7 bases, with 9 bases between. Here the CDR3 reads CASSEGVWEQYF. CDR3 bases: TGTGCCAGCAGTGAAGGGGTCTGGGAGCAGTACTTC.

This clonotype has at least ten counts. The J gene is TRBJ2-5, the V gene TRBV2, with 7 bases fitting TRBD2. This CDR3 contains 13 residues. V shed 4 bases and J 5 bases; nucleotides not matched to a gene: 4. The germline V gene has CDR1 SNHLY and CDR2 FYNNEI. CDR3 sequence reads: CASSGGGGETQYF. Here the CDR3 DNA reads TGTGCCAGCAGTGGGGGGGGAGGGGAGACCCAGTACTTC. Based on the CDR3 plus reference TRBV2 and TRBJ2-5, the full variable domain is EPEVTQTPSHQVTQMGQEVILRCVPISNHLYFYWYRQILGQKVEFLVSFYNNEISEKSEIFDDQFSVERPDGSNFTLKIRSTKLEDSAMYFCASSGGGGETQYFGPGTRLLVL.

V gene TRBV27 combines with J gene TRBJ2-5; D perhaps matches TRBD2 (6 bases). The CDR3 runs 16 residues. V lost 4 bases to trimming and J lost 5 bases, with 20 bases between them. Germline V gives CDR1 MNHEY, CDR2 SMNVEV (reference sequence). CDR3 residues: CASSSQLGGAWETQYF. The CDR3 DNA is TGTGCCAGCAGTTCTCAACTGGGCGGGGCGTGGGAGACCCAGTACTTC.

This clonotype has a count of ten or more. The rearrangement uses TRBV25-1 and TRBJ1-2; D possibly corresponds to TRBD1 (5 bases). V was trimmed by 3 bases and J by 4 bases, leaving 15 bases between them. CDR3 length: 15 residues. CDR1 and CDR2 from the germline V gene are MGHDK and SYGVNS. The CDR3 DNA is TGTGCCAGCAGTGATCGGGGGGGAGTAGGCTATGGCTACACCTTC. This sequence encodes CASSDRGGVGYGYTF.

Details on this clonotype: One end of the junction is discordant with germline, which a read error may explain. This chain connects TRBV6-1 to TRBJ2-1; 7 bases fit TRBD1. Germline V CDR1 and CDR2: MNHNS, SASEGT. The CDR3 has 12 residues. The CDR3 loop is CAISGQVNEQFF. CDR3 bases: TGTGCCATCAGTGGACAGGTTAATGAGCAGTTCTTC.

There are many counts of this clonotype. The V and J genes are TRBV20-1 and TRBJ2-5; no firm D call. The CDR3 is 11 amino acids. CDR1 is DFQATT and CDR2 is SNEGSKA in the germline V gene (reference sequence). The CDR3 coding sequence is TGCACCTCAGTGTACCAAGAGACCCAGTACTTC. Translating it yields CTSVYQETQYF.

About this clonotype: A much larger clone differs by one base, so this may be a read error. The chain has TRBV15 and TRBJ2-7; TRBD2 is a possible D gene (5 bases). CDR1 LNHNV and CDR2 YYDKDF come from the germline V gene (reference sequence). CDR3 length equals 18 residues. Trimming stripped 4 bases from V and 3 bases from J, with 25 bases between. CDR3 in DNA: TGTGCCACCAGCAAAGTGTGGGGTGGGTCGGGGAGCAGCTACGAGCAGTACTTC. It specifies CATSKVWGGSGSSYEQYF.